These 21 T cell receptor beta chains were all obtained from the same sample, sequenced in a study of post-analysis software for immune sequencing data. The antigens for these receptors are not known. The authors incorporated unique molecular identifiers into the TCR beta cDNA libraries. A single record per CDR3 protein comes from TCRdb applying MiXCR to the PCR reads. The sample has hundreds of thousands of distinct CDR3 sequences, less than 35% seen once. Study outcomes and limitations: Patients used about five TRBV segments, including TRBV5-6, TRBV5-1 and TRBV20-1, more often than controls.

Sequencing was done on a sample of blood. The source is a girl aged 10 to 17 with multiple sclerosis.

This sequence joins TRBV2 and TRBJ1-1; no definite D call. Per germline, CDR1 SNHLY and CDR2 FYNNEI. The CDR3 runs 12 residues. V was shortened by 7 bases and J by 1 base, with 7 bases between the two germline ends. The CDR3 nucleotides are TGTGCCAGCAACGAAGAGAACACTGAAGCTTTCTTT. Translating gives CASNEENTEAFF.

At least ten counts were recorded for this clonotype. This chain links TRBV12-3 or TRBV12-4 with TRBJ2-3, with TRBD2 identical over 7 bases. The CDR3 runs to 14 residues. V lost 4 bases to trimming and J lost 3 bases; unmatched junction nucleotides: 4. This CDR3 reads CASSWEGMTDTQYF. For the CDR3, the DNA is TGTGCCAGCAGTTGGGAGGGGATGACAGATACGCAGTATTTT.

The chain links TRBV10-3 to TRBJ1-1; TRBD1 is a possible D gene (6 bases). The CDR3 covers 14 residues. Trimming pared 0 bases from V and 6 bases from J, leaving 11 bases between. CDR1 and CDR2 (germline): ENHRY, SYGVKD. The CDR3 loop reads CAISESLGGPEAFF. The CDR3 DNA sequence: TGTGCCATCAGTGAGTCTTTAGGGGGTCCTGAAGCTTTCTTT.

V and J are TRBV5-1 and TRBJ2-1, with TRBD2 matching 12 bases. The CDR3 extends over 15 amino acids. Unmatched junction bases numbered 3, after V lost 2 bases and J lost 6 bases. Germline lookup yields CDR1 SGHRS and CDR2 YFSETQ. CDR3: CASSFTSGGFNEQFF. The CDR3 coding sequence is TGCGCCAGCAGCTTCACTAGCGGGGGGTTCAATGAGCAGTTCTTC.

This clonotype was detected a few times. This chain links TRBV12-3 or TRBV12-4 with TRBJ2-1, with TRBD1 as a possible D gene (6 bases). This CDR3 region has 16 residues. V gave up 6 bases and J gave up 6 bases, with 21 bases separating them. This CDR3 is CASRKQGPPRTNEQFF. The CDR3 DNA reads TGTGCCAGCAGGAAGCAGGGGCCGCCCCGCACCAATGAGCAGTTCTTC.

This chain links TRBV7-9 with TRBJ1-2, with unresolved D. Trimming took 1 base from V and 2 from J, leaving 8 bases between them. Germline V gives CDR1 SEHNR, CDR2 FQNEAQ (reference sequence). This CDR3 is built from 14 residues. The CDR3 here is CASSLETANYGYTF. The CDR3 DNA reads as TGTGCCAGCAGCTTAGAGACCGCAAACTATGGCTACACCTTC.

The chain combines TRBV7-2 with TRBJ2-4; D could derive from TRBD1 or TRBD2 (5 bases each). The DNA end favors TRBJ2-7, so the J call may be wrong. The CDR3 spans 14 residues. The V gene's germline CDR1 is SGHTA and CDR2 FQGNSA. The CDR3 sequence is CASSPGRNTYEQYF. CDR3 bases: TGTGCCAGCAGCCCGGGACGGAATACCTACGAGCAGTACTTC.

The chain links TRBV20-1 to TRBJ2-3, with D possibly called TRBD1 or TRBD2 (5 bases each). Per the germline V gene, CDR1 is DFQATT and CDR2 is SNEGSKA (reference sequence). Trimming cost V 2 bases and J 4 bases, with 16 bases left between them. The CDR3 runs 15 residues. The CDR3 sequence is CSARFRAGTSDTQYF. DNA for the CDR3: TGCAGTGCTAGATTTCGGGCAGGGACGTCAGATACGCAGTATTTT.

This clonotype appeared a few times. The chain has TRBV3-1 and TRBJ2-7, with TRBD1 identical over 8 bases. The CDR3 runs 17 residues. CDR1 LGHDT and CDR2 YNNKEL come from the germline V gene (reference sequence). V was clipped by 0 bases and J by 3 bases; unmatched bases: 10. CDR3 coding DNA: TGTGCCAGCAGCCAAGATTTGGGGTGGACAGGGAACTACGAGCAGTACTTC. Protein product: CASSQDLGWTGNYEQYF.

This clonotype was seen repeatedly, ten times or more. This rearrangement joins TRBV20-1 to TRBJ2-5; possible D gene TRBD1, 7 bases. Germline V CDR1 and CDR2: DFQATT, SNEGSKA (reference sequence). The CDR3 runs 13 residues. The V gene lost 4 bases and the J gene lost 7 bases, with 16 bases spanning the gap. Here the CDR3 DNA reads TGCAGTGCTAACAACTACAGGGGAGGGACCCAGTACTTC. Its translation is CSANNYRGGTQYF.

V is TRBV4-3 and J is TRBJ2-5; 8 bases agree with TRBD1. The V gene's germline CDR1 is LGHNA and CDR2 YSLEER. The CDR3 is 15 amino acids. Unmatched junction bases numbered 15, after V lost 4 bases and J lost 11 bases. The CDR3 sequence: CASSRDRFTYNEQYF. The CDR3 DNA reads TGCGCCAGCAGCCGGGACAGGTTCACCTACAATGAGCAGTACTTC.

V usage is TRBV25-1 and J usage is TRBJ1-3; possibly TRBD1 for D (6 bases). CDR3 length: 16 residues. Germline V CDR1 and CDR2: MGHDK, SYGVNS. The V gene lost 0 bases and the J gene lost 4 bases, with 13 bases spanning the gap. CDR3: CASSEYQGNLGNTIYF. The CDR3, as DNA: TGTGCCAGCAGTGAATACCAGGGGAATCTCGGAAACACCATATATTTT.

The chain joins TRBV5-1 to TRBJ1-2; the match to TRBD1 covers 9 bases. J was trimmed by 10 bases and V by 4 bases; bases with no gene match: 8. CDR3 size: 13 residues. Germline V gene lookup returns CDR1 SGHRS and CDR2 YFSETQ. In DNA, the CDR3 is TGCGCCAGCAGCGGGACAGGGAGAGTGTACTACACCTTC. Its translation is CASSGTGRVYYTF.

This clonotype came up many times. The V gene is TRBV5-6, the J gene TRBJ2-7, with no clear D. V lost 3 bases and J lost 4, with 8 bases in between. The CDR3 loop spans 12 amino acids. CDR1 and CDR2 (germline): SGHDT, YYEEEE. For the CDR3, the DNA is TGTGCCAGCAGCTCCGACCGTTACGAGCAGTACTTC. Protein: CASSSDRYEQYF.

This clonotype was counted at least ten times. This chain joins TRBV5-1 and TRBJ2-3, with TRBD2 matching over 7 bases. With 2 bases clipped from V and 6 bases from J, the junction kept 3 bases outside the gene matches. The germline CDR1 and CDR2 sequences are SGHRS and YFSETQ. The CDR3 extends over 13 amino acids. CDR3 in amino acids: CASSLAGIDTQYF. DNA of the CDR3: TGCGCCAGCAGCTTAGCGGGGATCGATACGCAGTATTTT.

This clonotype was observed a handful of times. The J gene is TRBJ2-3, the V gene TRBV29-1; D not resolved. Germline V lookup: CDR1 SQVTM, CDR2 ANQGSEA. The CDR3 has 13 amino acids. The V and J ends lost 5 bases and 1 base respectively, with 10 bases between them. DNA for the CDR3: TGCAGCGTTTCCGTTTGGGGCACAGATACGCAGTATTTT. Its translation: CSVSVWGTDTQYF.

In its sample, this clonotype was seen a few times. The chain combines TRBV20-1 with TRBJ2-1, with 12 bases that match TRBD2. Trimming at V came to 3 bases and at J to 2 bases, leaving 11 bases not matched to a gene. The germline CDR1 and CDR2 sequences are DFQATT and SNEGSKA (reference sequence). The CDR3 length is 18 residues. The CDR3 protein is CSARDGLTSGGPYNEQFF. CDR3 in DNA: TGCAGTGCTAGGGACGGACTGACTAGCGGGGGCCCCTACAATGAGCAGTTCTTC.

This clonotype appeared many times. CDR3 in DNA: TGTGCCAGCAAGGAGGGGGCACGGGAGACCCAGTACTTC. This gives the protein CASKEGARETQYF. The V gene is TRBV6-1, the J gene TRBJ2-5; possible D gene TRBD1, 7 bases. The CDR3 has 13 amino acids. Germline-derived CDR1 and CDR2 are MNHNS and SASEGT. The V gene lost 7 bases and the J gene lost 5 bases, with 14 bases spanning the gap.

Regarding this clonotype: Given a much more abundant clone one base away, this may be a read error. The chain uses TRBV20-1 and TRBJ2-1; no clear D gene. CDR3 length equals 14 residues. Germline CDR1 is DFQATT and CDR2 is SNEGSKA (reference sequence). The CDR3 bases are TGCAGTGCTAGAGACCCCCTGGGGTACACTGAGCAGTTCTTC. It encodes CSARDPLGYTEQFF.

The chain uses TRBV7-9 and TRBJ2-2; perhaps D is TRBD1 or TRBD2 (6 bases each). The CDR3 has 13 residues. Germline CDR1 is SEHNR and CDR2 is FQNEAQ (reference sequence). This chain's CDR3 is CAGGLPNTGELFF. Written as DNA, the CDR3 is TGTGCAGGGGGGCTTCCGAACACCGGGGAGCTGTTTTTT. The full variable domain, in which reference TRBV7-9 and TRBJ2-2 provide the parts outside the CDR3, is DTGVSQNPRHKITKRGQNVTFRCDPISEHNRLYWYRQTLGQGPEFLTYFQNEAQLEKSRLLSDRFSAERPKGSFSTLEIQRTEQGDSAMYLCAGGLPNTGELFFGEGSRLTVL.

Points on this clonotype: At one end the junction does not follow the germline gene, possibly because of a read error. This chain uses TRBV7-4 with TRBJ2-7; D might be TRBD1 (5 bases). CDR3 size: 13 residues. Germline CDR1 and CDR2: SGHVT and SQSDAQ. The CDR3 protein is CASSLYRSYKQYF. The CDR3, as DNA: TGTGCCAGCAGCTTATACAGGTCCTACAAGCAGTACTTC.